Listed here are 4 T cell receptor beta chains from one sample, sequenced in a study of blood T cell repertoires in COVID-19. Generated by immunoSEQ multiplex PCR, the TCRdb table keeps only in-frame clones and is missing some. This table has about 32,000 clones, around 88% appearing once. The sequenced sample consisted of peripheral blood. These receptors were taken from a woman aged 70-85 years with active COVID-19.

The chain couples TRBV19 to TRBJ2-6, with D uncertain. V lost 1 base, J lost 1 base, and 5 bases lay in between. Germline CDR1 LNHDA, CDR2 SQIVND (reference sequence). This CDR3 has 15 amino acids. Written as DNA, the CDR3 is TGTGCCAGTAGTATAGTACAGTCTGGGGCCAACGTCCTGACTTTC. This codes for CASSIVQSGANVLTF.

The rearrangement uses TRBV4-1 and TRBJ2-7; 8 nucleotides align to TRBD1. CDR3 size: 15 residues. CDR1 and CDR2 (germline): MGHRA, YSYEKL. Germline trimming cut 4 bases from V and 6 bases from J; bases unmatched to any gene: 11. The CDR3 protein is CASSPMGSDRGEQYF. The CDR3 DNA is TGCGCCAGCAGCCCGATGGGGTCCGACAGGGGCGAGCAGTACTTC.

V is TRBV27 and J is TRBJ2-1, with D tentatively TRBD1 (6 bases). V dropped 5 bases and J dropped 5 bases, with 16 bases sitting between them. In germline, CDR1 is MNHEY, CDR2 SMNVEV (reference sequence). The CDR3 spans 15 residues. CDR3 DNA sequence: TGTGCCAGCAGTCCGCAGGGGCTCAATCACAATGAGCAGTTCTTC. This encodes CASSPQGLNHNEQFF.

The genes are TRBV27 and TRBJ1-2; D perhaps matches TRBD1 (6 bases). CDR1 MNHEY and CDR2 SMNVEV come from the germline V gene (reference sequence). The CDR3 loop spans 14 amino acids. Trimming removed 1 base at V and 9 bases at J, with 15 bases between. The CDR3 region is CASSLLAGGNSYTF. CDR3 bases: TGTGCCAGCAGTTTATTGGCGGGGGGCAATAGCTACACCTTC.